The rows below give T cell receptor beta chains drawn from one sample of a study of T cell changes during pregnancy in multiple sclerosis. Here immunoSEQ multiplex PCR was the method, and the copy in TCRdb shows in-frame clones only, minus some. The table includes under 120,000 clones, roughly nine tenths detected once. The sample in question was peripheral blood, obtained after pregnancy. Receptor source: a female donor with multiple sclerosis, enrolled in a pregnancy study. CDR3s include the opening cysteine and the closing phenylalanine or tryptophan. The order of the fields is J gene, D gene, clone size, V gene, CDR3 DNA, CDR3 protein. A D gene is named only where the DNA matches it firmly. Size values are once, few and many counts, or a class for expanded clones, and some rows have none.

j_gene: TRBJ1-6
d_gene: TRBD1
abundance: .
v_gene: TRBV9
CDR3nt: TGTGCCAGCAGCCCTAGGACAGGGGTTAGTTCACCCCTCCACTTT
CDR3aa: CASSPRTGVSSPLHF

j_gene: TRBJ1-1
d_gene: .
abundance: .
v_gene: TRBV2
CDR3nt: TGTGCCACCGGGACACCAATGAACACTGAAGCTTTCTTT
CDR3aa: CATGTPMNTEAFF

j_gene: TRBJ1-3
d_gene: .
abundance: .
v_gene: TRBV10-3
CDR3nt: TGTGCCGTTTTGGGCAGCTCTGGAAACACCATATATTTT
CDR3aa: CAVLGSSGNTIYF

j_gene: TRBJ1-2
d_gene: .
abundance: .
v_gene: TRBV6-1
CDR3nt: TGTGCCAGCAGTGAACTTGCCGGGACTAACTATGGCTACACCTTC
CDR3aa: CASSELAGTNYGYTF

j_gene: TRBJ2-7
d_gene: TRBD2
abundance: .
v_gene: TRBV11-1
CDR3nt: TGTGCCAGCAGCTCCCGGGAGGACTTCTACGAGCAGTACTTC
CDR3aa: CASSSREDFYEQYF

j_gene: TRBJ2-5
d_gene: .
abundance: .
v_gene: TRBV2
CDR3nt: TGTGCCAGCAGTGAAATCGAGGGCCTTTGGGAGACCCAGTACTTC
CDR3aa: CASSEIEGLWETQYF

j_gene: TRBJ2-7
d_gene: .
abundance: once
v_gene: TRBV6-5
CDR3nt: TGTGCCAGCAGTTCGGATCAGGACTACGAGCAGTACTTC
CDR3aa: CASSSDQDYEQYF

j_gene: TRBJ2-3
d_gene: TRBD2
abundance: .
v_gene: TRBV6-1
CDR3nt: TGTGCCAGCAGTGCTATAAGCGGGGGAGGCACAGATACGCAGTATTTT
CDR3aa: CASSAISGGGTDTQYF

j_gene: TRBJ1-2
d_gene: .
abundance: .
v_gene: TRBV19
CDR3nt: TGTGCCAGTAGTAATCCAGGGTATGGCTACACCTTC
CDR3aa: CASSNPGYGYTF

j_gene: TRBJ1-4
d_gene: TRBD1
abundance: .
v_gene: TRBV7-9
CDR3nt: TGTGCCAGCAGCTCGCCCTGGGCAGGGGGTGGAGAAAAACTGTTTTTT
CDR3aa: CASSSPWAGGGEKLFF

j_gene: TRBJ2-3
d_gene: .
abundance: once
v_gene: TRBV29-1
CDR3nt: TGCAGCGTTGACAGGGGCCCTAGCACAGATACGCAGTATTTT
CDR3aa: CSVDRGPSTDTQYF

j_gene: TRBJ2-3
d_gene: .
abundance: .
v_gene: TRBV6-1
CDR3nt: TGTGCCAGCATTCCGGGGTTGGCAGATACGCAGTATTTT
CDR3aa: CASIPGLADTQYF

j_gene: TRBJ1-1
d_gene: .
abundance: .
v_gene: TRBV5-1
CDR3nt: TGCGCCAGCAGCTTGGCCAAAAACACCCAATGGAACACTGAAGCTTTCTTT
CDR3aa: CASSLAKNTQWNTEAFF

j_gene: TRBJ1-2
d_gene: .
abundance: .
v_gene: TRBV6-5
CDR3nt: TGTGCCAGCAGACCCTTACAGGGAATGGGTGGCTACACCTTC
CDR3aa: CASRPLQGMGGYTF

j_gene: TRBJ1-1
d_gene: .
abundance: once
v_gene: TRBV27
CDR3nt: TGTGCCAGCACCTCAATGTTGGGGGCCTCTGAAGCTTTCTTT
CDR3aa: CASTSMLGASEAFF

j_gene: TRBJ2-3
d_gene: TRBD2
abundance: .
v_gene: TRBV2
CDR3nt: TGTGCCGGCGGGAGGGTCCTAGGTGCAGATACGCAGTATTTT
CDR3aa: CAGGRVLGADTQYF

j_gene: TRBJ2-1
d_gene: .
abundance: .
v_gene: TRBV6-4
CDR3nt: TGTGCCAGCAGCCCAACAGGGGGGGCCATGGATGAGCAGTTCTTC
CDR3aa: CASSPTGGAMDEQFF

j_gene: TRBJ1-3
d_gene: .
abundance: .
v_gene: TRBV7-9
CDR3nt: TGTGCCAGCAGCCATCTTATGGAGACCTCTGGAAACACCATATATTTT
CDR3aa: CASSHLMETSGNTIYF

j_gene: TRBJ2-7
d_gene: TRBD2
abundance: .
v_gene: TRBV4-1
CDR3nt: TGCGCCAGCAGCCAAGAGGGAGCTAGCGGGAGTTACGAGCAGTACTTC
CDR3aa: CASSQEGASGSYEQYF

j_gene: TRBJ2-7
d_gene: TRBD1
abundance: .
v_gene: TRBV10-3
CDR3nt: TGTGCCATCAGTGGGGACAGGGTGTACGAGCAGTACTTC
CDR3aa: CAISGDRVYEQYF

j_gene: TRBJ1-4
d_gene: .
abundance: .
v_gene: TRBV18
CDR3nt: TGTGCCAGCTCACCAGTGGAGACGGCAACTAATGAAAAACTGTTTTTT
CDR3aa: CASSPVETATNEKLFF

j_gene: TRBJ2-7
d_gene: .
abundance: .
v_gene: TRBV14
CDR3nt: TGTGCCAGCAGCCAAGAATGGGCAGGGACCTACGAGCAGTACTTC
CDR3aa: CASSQEWAGTYEQYF

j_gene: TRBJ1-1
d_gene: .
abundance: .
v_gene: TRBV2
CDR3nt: TGTGCCAGCTGTGACATGGCCTCTGAAGCTTTCTTT
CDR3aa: CASCDMASEAFF

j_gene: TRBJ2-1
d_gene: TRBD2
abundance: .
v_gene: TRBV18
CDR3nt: TGTGCCAGCTCACATGCCCTCAGACTAGCGGGATACAATGAGCAGTTCTTC
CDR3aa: CASSHALRLAGYNEQFF

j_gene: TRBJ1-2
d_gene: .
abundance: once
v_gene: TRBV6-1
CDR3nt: TGTGCCAGCAGTGACCTCTTTCGGGGGAGTTATGGCTACACCTTC
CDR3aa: CASSDLFRGSYGYTF

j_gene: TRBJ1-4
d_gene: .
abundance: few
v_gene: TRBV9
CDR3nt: TGTGCCAGCAGCGTAGCAGGATCCTTGGATGAAAAACTGTTTTTT
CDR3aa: CASSVAGSLDEKLFF

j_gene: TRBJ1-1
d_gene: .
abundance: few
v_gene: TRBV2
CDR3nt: TGTGCCAGCAGAAGCGGGGGATCCAACACTGAAGCTTTCTTT
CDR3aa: CASRSGGSNTEAFF

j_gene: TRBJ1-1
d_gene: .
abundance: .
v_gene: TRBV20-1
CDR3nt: TGCAGTGCTAGACGGACATCTGAAGCTTTCTTT
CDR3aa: CSARRTSEAFF

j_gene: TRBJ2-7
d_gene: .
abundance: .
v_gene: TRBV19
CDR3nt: TGTGCCAGTAGTATGCGGGTGGACAGTCCAGTCTACGAGCAGTACTTC
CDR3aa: CASSMRVDSPVYEQYF

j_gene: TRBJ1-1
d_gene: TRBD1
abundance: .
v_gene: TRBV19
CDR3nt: TGTGCCAGTAGTATGATGACAGGGGGCAATACTGAAGCTTTCTTT
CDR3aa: CASSMMTGGNTEAFF

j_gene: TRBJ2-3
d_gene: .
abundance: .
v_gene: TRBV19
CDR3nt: TGTGCCAGTAGGCAGGGATTGGGTACTACAGATACGCAGTATTTT
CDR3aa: CASRQGLGTTDTQYF

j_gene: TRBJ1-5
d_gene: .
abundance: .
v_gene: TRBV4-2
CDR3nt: TGTGCCAGCAGCCAAGATTCGATAGGGAGTCAGCCCCAGCATTTT
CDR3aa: CASSQDSIGSQPQHF

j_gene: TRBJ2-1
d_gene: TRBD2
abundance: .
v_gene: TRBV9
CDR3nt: TGTGCCAGCAGCGTAGTTGTGGGTGGGCTAGCGGGGCTCAATGAGCAGTTCTTC
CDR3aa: CASSVVVGGLAGLNEQFF

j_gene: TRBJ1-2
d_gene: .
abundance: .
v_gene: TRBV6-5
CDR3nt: TGTGCCAGCACCCCGGGGACAAGTGCTAACTATGGCTACACCTTC
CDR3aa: CASTPGTSANYGYTF

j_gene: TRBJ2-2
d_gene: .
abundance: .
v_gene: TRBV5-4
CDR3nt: TGTGCCAGCAGCCAAGTTACAGGCTTCGGTAACACCGGGGAGCTGTTTTTT
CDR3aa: CASSQVTGFGNTGELFF

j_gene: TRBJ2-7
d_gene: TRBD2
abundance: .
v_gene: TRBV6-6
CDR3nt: TGTGCCAGCAGTTGGCTAGCGGGTCCTACCTACGAGCAGTACTTC
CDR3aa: CASSWLAGPTYEQYF

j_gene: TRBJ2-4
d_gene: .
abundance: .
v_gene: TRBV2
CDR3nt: TGTGCCAGCAGTGAGAGACAGGGAGGAAACATTCAGTACTTC
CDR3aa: CASSERQGGNIQYF

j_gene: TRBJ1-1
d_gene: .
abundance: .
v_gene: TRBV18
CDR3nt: TGTGCCAGCTCGACCGACAGTAACACTGAAGCTTTCTTT
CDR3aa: CASSTDSNTEAFF

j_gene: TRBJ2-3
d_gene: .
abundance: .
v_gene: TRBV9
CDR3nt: TGTGCCAGCAGCGTAGGGGCTGCAGGGAGCACAGATACGCAGTATTTT
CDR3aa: CASSVGAAGSTDTQYF

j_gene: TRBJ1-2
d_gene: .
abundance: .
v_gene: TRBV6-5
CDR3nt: TGTGCCAGCAGTCCTGACAGGAACACTAACTATGGCTACACCTTC
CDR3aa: CASSPDRNTNYGYTF

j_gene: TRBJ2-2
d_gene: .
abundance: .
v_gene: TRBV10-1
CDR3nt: TGCGCCAGCAGTAAAGACTGGAACACCGGGGAGCTGTTTTTT
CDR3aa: CASSKDWNTGELFF

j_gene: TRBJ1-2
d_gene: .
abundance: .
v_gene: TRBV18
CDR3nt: TGTGCCAGCTCAGAGGACAGAAACTATGGCTACACCTTC
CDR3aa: CASSEDRNYGYTF

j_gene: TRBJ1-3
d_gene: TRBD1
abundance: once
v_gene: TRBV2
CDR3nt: TGTGCCAGCAGTGCCACAGGGGCCTCTGGAAACACCATATATTTT
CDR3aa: CASSATGASGNTIYF

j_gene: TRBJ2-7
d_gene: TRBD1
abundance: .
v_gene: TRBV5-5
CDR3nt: TGTGCCAGCAGCTTCGAGACAGGGGGTGGTAATCAGCAGTACTTC
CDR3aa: CASSFETGGGNQQYF

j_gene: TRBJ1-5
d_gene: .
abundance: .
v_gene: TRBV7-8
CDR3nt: TGTGCCAGCAGCTTAGGTTCAGCCGGGGACTCTTATAGCAATCAGCCCCAGCATTTT
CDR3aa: CASSLGSAGDSYSNQPQHF

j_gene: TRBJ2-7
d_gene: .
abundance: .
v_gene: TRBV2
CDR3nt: TGTGCCAGCAGTGAACTCAGGGGAACGAACGAGCAGTACTTC
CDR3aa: CASSELRGTNEQYF

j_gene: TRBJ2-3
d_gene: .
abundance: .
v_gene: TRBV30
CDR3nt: TGTACCGGGACAACCACCGGTACGCAGTATTTT
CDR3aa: CTGTTTGTQYF

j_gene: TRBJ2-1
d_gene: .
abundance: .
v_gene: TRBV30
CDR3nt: TGTGCCTGGAGTGTAGGGGCTGAGCAGTTCTTC
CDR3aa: CAWSVGAEQFF

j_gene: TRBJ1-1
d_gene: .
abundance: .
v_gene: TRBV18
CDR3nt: TGTGCCAGCTCACGGGGGGTTGTCGGGAACACTGAAGCTTTCTTT
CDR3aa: CASSRGVVGNTEAFF

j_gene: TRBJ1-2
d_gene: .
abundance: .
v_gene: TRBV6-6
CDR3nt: TGTGCCAGCAGTTACTCGGGCTCAGGGGATGGCTACACCTTC
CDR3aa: CASSYSGSGDGYTF